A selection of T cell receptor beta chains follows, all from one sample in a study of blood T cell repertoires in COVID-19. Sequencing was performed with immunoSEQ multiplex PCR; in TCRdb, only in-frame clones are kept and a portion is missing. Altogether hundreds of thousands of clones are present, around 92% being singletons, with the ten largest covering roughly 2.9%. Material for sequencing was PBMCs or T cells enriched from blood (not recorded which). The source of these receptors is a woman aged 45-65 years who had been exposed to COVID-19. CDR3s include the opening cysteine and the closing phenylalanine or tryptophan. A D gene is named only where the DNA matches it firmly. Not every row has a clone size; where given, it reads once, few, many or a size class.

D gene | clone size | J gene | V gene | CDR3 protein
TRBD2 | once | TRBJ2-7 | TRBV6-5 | CASAWERGAYEQYF
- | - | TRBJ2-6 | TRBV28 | CASSPSGIGGANVLTF
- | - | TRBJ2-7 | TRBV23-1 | CASSQVTYEQYF
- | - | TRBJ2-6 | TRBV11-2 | CASSNGQMSSGANVLTF
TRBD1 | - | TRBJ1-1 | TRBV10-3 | CAIRDRRSTEAFF
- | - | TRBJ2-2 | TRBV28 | CASSRTQNTGELFF
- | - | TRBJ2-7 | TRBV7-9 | CASSLVLGHEQYF
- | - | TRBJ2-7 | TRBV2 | CASSEALAFAGFLYEQYF
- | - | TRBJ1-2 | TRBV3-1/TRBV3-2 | CASSQTVTGTGGYTF
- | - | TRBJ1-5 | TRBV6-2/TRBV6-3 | CASSYGTTGPNQPQHF
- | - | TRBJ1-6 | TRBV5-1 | CASSLVGQTSSYNSPLHF
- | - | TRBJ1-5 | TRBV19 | CASSMVGPQPQHF
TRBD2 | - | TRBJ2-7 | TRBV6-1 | CASSERLAGSWSSYEQYF
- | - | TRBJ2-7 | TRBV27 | CASSLGAGVSYEQYF
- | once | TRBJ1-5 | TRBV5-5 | CASSFQGTPYSNQPQHF
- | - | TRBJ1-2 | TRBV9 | CASSVNSYGYTF
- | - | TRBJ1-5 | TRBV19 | CASSRTFNQPQHF
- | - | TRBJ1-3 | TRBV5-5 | CASSLDVQGTGNTIYF
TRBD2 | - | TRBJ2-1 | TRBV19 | CASRPGLAGLNEQFF
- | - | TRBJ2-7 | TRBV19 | CASSILSGNEQYF
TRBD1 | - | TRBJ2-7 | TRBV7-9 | CASSPGQSYEQYF
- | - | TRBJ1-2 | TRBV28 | CASSFNRVYYGYTF
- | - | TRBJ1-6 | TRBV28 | CASSPAGSSYNSPLHF
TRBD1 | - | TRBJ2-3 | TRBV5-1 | CASSFQGADTDTQYF
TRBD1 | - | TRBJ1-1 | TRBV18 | CASSAPGTGGGNTEAFF
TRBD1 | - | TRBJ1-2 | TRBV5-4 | CASSAGQGMGYGYTF
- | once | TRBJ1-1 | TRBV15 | CATSIEGSMNTEAFF
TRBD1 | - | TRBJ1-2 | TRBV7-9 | CASSLGTGVYGYTF
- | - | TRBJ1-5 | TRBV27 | CASTQRGGQPQHF
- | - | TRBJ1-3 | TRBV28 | CASRGWGPGNTIYF
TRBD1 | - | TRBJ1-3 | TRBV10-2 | CASSEDGQGAYGNTIYF
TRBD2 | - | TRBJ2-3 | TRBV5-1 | CASSLVGGAIDTQYF
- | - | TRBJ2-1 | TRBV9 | CASSVSSEGEQFF
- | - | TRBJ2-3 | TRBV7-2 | CASSLSGGLYLADTQYF
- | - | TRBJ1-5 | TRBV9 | CASSVALGRQVFSNQPQHF
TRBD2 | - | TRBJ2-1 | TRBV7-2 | CASSPRTSWDNEQFF
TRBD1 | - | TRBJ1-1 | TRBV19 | CASSISGTANTEAFF
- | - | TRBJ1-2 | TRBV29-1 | CSVELRGGYTF
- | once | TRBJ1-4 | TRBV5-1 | CASSSEDGTTNEKLFF
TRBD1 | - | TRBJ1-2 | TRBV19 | CASSTGQGVSNYGYTF
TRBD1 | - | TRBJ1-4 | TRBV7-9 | CASSGRMSGQGSTNEKLFF
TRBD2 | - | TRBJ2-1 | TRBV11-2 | CASRQPGLASYNEQFF
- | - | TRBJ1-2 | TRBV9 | CASSTHRVGYTF
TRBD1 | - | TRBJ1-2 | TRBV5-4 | CASSRQGNYGYTF
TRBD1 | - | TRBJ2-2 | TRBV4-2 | CASSQYGTGSNTGELFF
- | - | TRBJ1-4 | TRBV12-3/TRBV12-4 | CASSFRNEKLFF